Listed below are T cell receptor beta chains from one sample, sequenced in a study of cytomegalovirus exposure and HLA in healthy donors. The protocol was immunoSEQ multiplex PCR, while the TCRdb copy is restricted to in-frame clones and leaves out a portion. Of roughly 90,000 clones listed, about 90% are singletons. The sample was PBMCs. The receptors were gathered from a man aged 18 to 35 in good health and CMV-seronegative. CDR3s include the opening cysteine and the closing phenylalanine or tryptophan. D genes are given only for firm matches. Clone size is stated in some rows and not others, as once, few, many or a class when expanded.

>once|TRBD1|TRBV6-5|TRBJ1-2
TGTGCCAGCAGTTATAAACTCTCCGGGACAGCGTATGGCTACACCTTC
CASSYKLSGTAYGYTF
>-|-|TRBV6-6|TRBJ1-3
TGTGCCAGCAGCCCACAGGTGACAGACACCATATATTTT
CASSPQVTDTIYF
>-|TRBD1|TRBV4-1|TRBJ2-6
TGCGCCAGCAGCCAGTTCCAGGGGGTGATTACTGGGGCCAACGTCCTGACTTTC
CASSQFQGVITGANVLTF
>-|TRBD1|TRBV7-2|TRBJ2-3
TGTGCCAGCAGCCTAGCAGGACAGGGGAAAGATACGCAGTATTTT
CASSLAGQGKDTQYF
>-|-|TRBV15|TRBJ2-3
TGTGCCACCAGCAGAGAGGGGGGAACAGATACGCAGTATTTT
CATSREGGTDTQYF
>-|TRBD1|TRBV7-2|TRBJ1-2
TGTGCCAGCAGCTACGGGACAGGGGGTGCCTATGGCTACACCTTC
CASSYGTGGAYGYTF
>once|-|TRBV14|TRBJ2-7
TGTGCCAGCGGGAGGAGCTCCTACGAGCAGTACTTC
CASGRSSYEQYF
>-|-|TRBV28|TRBJ1-4
TGTGCCAGCAGCCCGGGAGGGAGGCGCGAAAAACTGTTTTTT
CASSPGGRREKLFF
>-|TRBD1|TRBV28|TRBJ1-5
TGTGCCAGCAACTCCCCGGGACAGGGTTATCAGCCCCAGCATTTT
CASNSPGQGYQPQHF
>-|-|TRBV7-2|TRBJ2-7
TGTGCCAGCAGCTTAGGAGGGGGGGGCGGAAGCTCCTACGAGCAGTACTTC
CASSLGGGGGSSYEQYF
>-|-|TRBV6-1|TRBJ1-2
TGTGCCAGCAGTGGGGGGGTGACTAACTATGGCTACACCTTC
CASSGGVTNYGYTF
>-|-|TRBV29-1|TRBJ1-3
TGCAGCGTTGAAGAATCTGTTGGAAACACCATATATTTT
CSVEESVGNTIYF
>once|-|TRBV4-3|TRBJ2-7
TGCGCCAGCAGCCAAGATCTTCGAGCGCCTACCTACGAGCAGTACTTC
CASSQDLRAPTYEQYF
>-|-|TRBV27|TRBJ2-1
TGTGCCAGCCAGCTCCTAAGCGGCCACAATGAGCAGTTCTTC
CASQLLSGHNEQFF
>-|-|TRBV18|TRBJ1-3
TGTGCCAGCTCACCACCGTTTAGTTTGTTCTCTGGAAACACCATATATTTT
CASSPPFSLFSGNTIYF
>-|-|TRBV20-1|TRBJ2-7
TGCAGTGCTAGAGTAGCCCGCGAGCAGTACTTC
CSARVAREQYF
>-|TRBD1|TRBV27|TRBJ2-7
TGTGCCAGCAGTTTACGGTTTTCCGGGACAGGGGTCTACGAGCAGTACTTC
CASSLRFSGTGVYEQYF
>once|-|TRBV7-9|TRBJ2-1
TGTGCCAGCAGCTTTCCCCCCGGGTCTGCCAGCTCCTACAATGAGCAGTTCTTC
CASSFPPGSASSYNEQFF
>few|TRBD2|TRBV7-9|TRBJ2-1
TGTGCCAGCAGCCCAGGAGGCGGGGGGAGCTCCTACAATGAGCAGTTCTTC
CASSPGGGGSSYNEQFF
>-|TRBD1|TRBV19|TRBJ2-7
TGTGCCAGTAGTCGCTTTACAGGGGTGAACTACGAGCAGTACTTC
CASSRFTGVNYEQYF
>-|-|TRBV5-5|TRBJ2-2
TGTGCCAGCAGCTTTTCAGGGCCCAACACCGGGGAGCTGTTTTTT
CASSFSGPNTGELFF
>-|TRBD2|TRBV2|TRBJ2-7
TGTGCCAGCAGTGACTCTTGGACTAGCGGGAGGGCCAGGCAGTACTTC
CASSDSWTSGRARQYF
>once|-|TRBV10-3|TRBJ2-1
TGTGCCATCAGTGAGTTATACAATGAGCAGTTCTTC
CAISELYNEQFF
>-|-|TRBV30|TRBJ2-3
TGTGCCTGGAAACAAAAACTAGGCGGCTCCGGAGGTGGCACAGATACGCAGTATTTT
CAWKQKLGGSGGGTDTQYF
>few|-|TRBV15|TRBJ1-2
TGTGCCACCAGCAGCGGTTCAAACAGGGAGCATGGCTACACCTTC
CATSSGSNREHGYTF
>-|-|TRBV9|TRBJ2-3
TGTGCCAGCAGCGTAGCTACCGGGCCGGGGGATACGCAGTATTTT
CASSVATGPGDTQYF
>-|-|TRBV6-1|TRBJ2-7
TGTGCCAGCAGTGAAAGTCCTCGTACACACTACGAGCAGTACTTC
CASSESPRTHYEQYF
>-|TRBD1|TRBV4-3|TRBJ2-3
TGCGCCAGCAGCCAACACCCCGGGACAGGGTTACATACGCAGTATTTT
CASSQHPGTGLHTQYF
>-|-|TRBV12-5|TRBJ2-7
TGTGCTAGTGGGACGGGGAGTTCCTACGAGCAGTACTTC
CASGTGSSYEQYF
>-|TRBD2|TRBV5-6|TRBJ2-3
TGTGCCAGCAGCCCTGGACTAGCGGGAGGACCGCAGTATTTT
CASSPGLAGGPQYF